This TCR beta chain was profiled in a study of identical twins. This clonotype was detected many times. TCRdb reanalysed the 5' RACE reads using MiXCR and keeps one entry per CDR3 protein. This table holds fewer than 250,000 distinct CDR3 sequences, about 7.3% found once. CDR3 length: 15 residues. The V and J ends lost 0 bases and 1 base respectively, with 9 bases between them. Germline V gene sequence: CDR1 SGHRS, CDR2 YFSETQ. The sample also formed part of further work on yellow fever vaccine responses in identical twins.

The TCR was taken from a woman younger than 35 in good health. What was sequenced was memory (CD45RO+) T cells sorted from blood. This chain uses TRBV5-1 with TRBJ2-3; D is perhaps TRBD2 (5 bases). The CDR3 DNA sequence: TGCGCCAGCAGCTTGGACGGGGAGCGCACAGATACGCAGTATTTT. Its protein product is CASSLDGERTDTQYF.